Below are 10 T cell receptor beta chains sequenced from a single sample in a study of T cells after yellow fever vaccination. TCRdb ran MiXCR on the 5' RACE reads and lists one entry per CDR3 protein. The sample holds 100,000 to 150,000 distinct CDR3 sequences; more than 7.5% are singletons and the top ten take almost 40%. The material was CD8+ T cells sorted from PBMCs, obtained on the day of the yellow fever booster vaccination. The source of these receptors is a man aged 18 to 30 who received the YFV17D yellow fever vaccine.

The sample holds a few counts of this clonotype. The rearrangement joins TRBV10-3 to TRBJ2-7; D is uncertain. The CDR3 loop spans 15 amino acids. Germline V lookup: CDR1 ENHRY, CDR2 SYGVKD. The V gene lost 5 bases and the J gene lost 2 bases, with 16 bases spanning the gap. The CDR3 region has the DNA TGTGCCATCAGTCTGGTTCCGGGCGATACCTACGAGCAGTACTTC. Amino acids: CAISLVPGDTYEQYF.

Many counts were recorded for this clonotype. J is TRBJ2-3 and V is TRBV27, with 8 bases matching TRBD1. Trimming took 3 bases from V and 3 from J; bases not matched to a gene: 5. Germline V gene sequence: CDR1 MNHEY, CDR2 SMNVEV (reference sequence). The CDR3 is 15 residues long. The DNA of the CDR3 is TGTGCCAGCAGTTTCAGAACAGGGGGGACAGATACGCAGTATTTT. This encodes CASSFRTGGTDTQYF.

This clonotype was recorded many times. The chain uses TRBV9 and TRBJ2-4; perhaps TRBD1 as D (6 bases). This CDR3 is built from 14 residues. The V and J ends lost 4 bases and 1 base respectively, with 9 bases between them. Germline values: CDR1 SGDLS, CDR2 YYNGEE. CDR3 bases: TGTGCCAGCAGCACCACAGGGGCCAAAAACATTCAGTACTTC. Translating it yields CASSTTGAKNIQYF.

This clonotype came up a few times. The J gene is TRBJ2-1, the V gene TRBV7-9, with 11 bases matching TRBD2. Germline V CDR1 and CDR2: SEHNR, FQNEAQ (reference sequence). The CDR3 has 16 amino acids. Trimming at V came to 1 base and at J to 6 bases, leaving 5 bases not matched to a gene. The DNA for the CDR3 is TGTGCCAGCAGCTTAGGAGGGACTAGCGGAGTCAATGAGCAGTTCTTC. Protein: CASSLGGTSGVNEQFF.

This clonotype was observed many times. The V gene is TRBV7-2, the J gene TRBJ2-7; no clear D gene. The CDR3 runs to 15 residues. The germline gives CDR1 SGHTA, CDR2 FQGNSA. V lost 1 base to trimming and J lost 0 bases, with 10 bases between them. The CDR3 region has the DNA TGTGCCAGCAGCTTAGGCCCTTACGACTCCTACGAGCAGTACTTC. It codes for CASSLGPYDSYEQYF.

This clonotype was counted ten times or more. The chain carries TRBV6-5 and TRBJ2-1, with 12 bases matching TRBD1. The CDR3 has 17 residues. J gave up 7 bases and V 2 bases, and 9 bases lay outside the gene matches. CDR1 is MNHEY and CDR2 is SVGAGI in the germline V gene. CDR3 loop: CASSYLRRDRGRNEQFF. CDR3 coding DNA: TGTGCCAGCAGTTACCTCCGCCGGGACAGGGGGCGGAATGAGCAGTTCTTC.

A few counts support this clonotype. V and J are TRBV7-9 and TRBJ1-6; D might be TRBD1 (5 bases). V was cut by 2 bases and J by 8 bases, with 10 bases left in between. The CDR3 totals 14 residues. Germline assignment: CDR1 SEHNR and CDR2 FQNEAQ (reference sequence). This chain's CDR3 is CASSLPTGDSPLHF. The CDR3 DNA follows: TGTGCCAGCAGCTTACCAACAGGAGATTCACCCCTCCACTTT.

The genes are TRBV11-2 and TRBJ1-3; D call uncertain. The CDR3 consists of 12 residues. Germline CDR1 reads SGHAT; CDR2 reads FQNNGV. V lost 1 base and J 2 bases, leaving 0 bases between the germline ends. CDR3 amino acids: CASSLAGNTIYF. CDR3 nucleotides: TGTGCCAGCAGCTTAGCTGGAAACACCATATATTTT. Complete variable domain (other parts from reference TRBV11-2 and TRBJ1-3): EAGVAQSPRYKIIEKRQSVAFWCNPISGHATLYWYQQILGQGPKLLIQFQNNGVVDDSQLPKDRFSAERLKGVDSTLKIQPAKLEDSAVYLCASSLAGNTIYFGEGSWLTVV.

The chain links TRBV4-3 to TRBJ2-7; 8 bases fit TRBD1. Germline CDR1 is LGHNA and CDR2 is YSLEER. V dropped 0 bases and J dropped 3; count of bases not matched to a gene: 4. The CDR3 has 15 residues. For the CDR3, the DNA is TGCGCCAGCAGCCAAGATCTAACAGGGGGCTACGAGCAGTACTTC. It encodes CASSQDLTGGYEQYF.

This sequence joins TRBV5-4 and TRBJ2-7, with D perhaps assigned TRBD1 or TRBD2 (5 bases each). The CDR3 consists of 12 residues. The germline V and J ends were trimmed by 4 bases and 2 bases, with 7 bases remaining between them. Germline V gives CDR1 SGHNT, CDR2 YYREEE (reference sequence). CDR3 protein: CASSGGPYEQYV. The CDR3 DNA reads TGTGCCAGCAGCGGGGGACCCTACGAGCAGTACGTC.